This T cell receptor beta chain was sequenced during a study of naive and memory T cell subsets. Study-wide findings and caveats: No ground truth validated the naive and memory repertoire findings.

Both TRBC1 and TRBC2 were covered by a beta constant-region primer of two equimolar oligonucleotides. The ligated cDNA underwent four PCR rounds using SP2 and nested alpha and beta constant-region primers. In TCRdb, the UMI-ligation and nested PCR reads were re-called with MiXCR into one record per CDR3 protein. The sample holds tens of thousands of distinct CDR3 sequences; about 8.2% are singletons and the top ten take 1.2%. Details on this clonotype: Its antigen is still unknown.

The CDR3 loop spans 17 amino acids. With 8 bases clipped from V and 0 bases from J, the junction kept 9 bases outside the gene matches. CDR1 and CDR2 from the germline V gene are SEHNR and FQNEAQ (reference sequence). Sequencing was performed on naive CD8+ T cells from blood. The chain couples TRBV7-9 to TRBJ2-1, with TRBD1 matching over 11 bases. This sequence was found in a human donor in good health. The CDR3 DNA reads as TGTGCCAGCTTGGGACAGGGGGAGAGAGACTCCTACAATGAGCAGTTCTTC. Amino acids: CASLGQGERDSYNEQFF.